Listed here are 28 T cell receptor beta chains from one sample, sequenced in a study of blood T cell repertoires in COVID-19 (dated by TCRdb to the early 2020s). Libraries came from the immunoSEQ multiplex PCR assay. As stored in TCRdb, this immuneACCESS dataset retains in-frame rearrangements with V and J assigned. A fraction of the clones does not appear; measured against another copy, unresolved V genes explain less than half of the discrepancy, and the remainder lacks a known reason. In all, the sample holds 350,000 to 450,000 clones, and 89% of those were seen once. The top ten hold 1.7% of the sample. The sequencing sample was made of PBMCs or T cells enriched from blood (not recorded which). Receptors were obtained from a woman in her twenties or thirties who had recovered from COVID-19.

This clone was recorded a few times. This chain's CDR3 is CASSLLGASQPQHF. The CDR3 DNA reads as TGTGCCAGTAGTCTCTTGGGGGCCAGTCAGCCCCAGCATTTT. The chain links TRBV19 to TRBJ1-5; possible D gene TRBD1, 6 bases. Trimming stripped 5 bases from V and 6 bases from J, with 14 bases between. Germline assignment: CDR1 LNHDA and CDR2 SQIVND (reference sequence). The CDR3 has 14 residues.

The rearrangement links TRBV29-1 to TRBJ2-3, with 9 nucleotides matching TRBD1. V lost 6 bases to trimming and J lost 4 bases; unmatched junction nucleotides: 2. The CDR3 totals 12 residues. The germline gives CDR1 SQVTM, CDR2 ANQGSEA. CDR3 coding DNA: TGCAGCGTAGGGACAGGGTCAGATACGCAGTATTTT. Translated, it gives CSVGTGSDTQYF.

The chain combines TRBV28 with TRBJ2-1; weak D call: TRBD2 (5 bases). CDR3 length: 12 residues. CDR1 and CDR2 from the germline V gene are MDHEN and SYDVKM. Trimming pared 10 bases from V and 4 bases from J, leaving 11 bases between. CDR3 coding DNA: TGTGCCACTAGCAAGAGGTACAATGAGCAGTTCTTC. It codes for CATSKRYNEQFF.

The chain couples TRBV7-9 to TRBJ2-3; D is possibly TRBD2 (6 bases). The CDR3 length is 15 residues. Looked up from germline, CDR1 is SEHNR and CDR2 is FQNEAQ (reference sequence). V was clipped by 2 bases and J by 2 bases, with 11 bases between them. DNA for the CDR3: TGTGCCAGCAGCTTATCAGGCGGGACCACAGATACGCAGTATTTT. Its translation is CASSLSGGTTDTQYF.

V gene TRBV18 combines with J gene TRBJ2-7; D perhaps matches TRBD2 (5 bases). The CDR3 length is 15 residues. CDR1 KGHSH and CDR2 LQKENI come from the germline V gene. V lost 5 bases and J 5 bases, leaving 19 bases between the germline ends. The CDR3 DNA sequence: TGTGCCAGCTCAGGAGGACTCGCCCCTGAGGACGAGCAGTACTTC. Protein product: CASSGGLAPEDEQYF.

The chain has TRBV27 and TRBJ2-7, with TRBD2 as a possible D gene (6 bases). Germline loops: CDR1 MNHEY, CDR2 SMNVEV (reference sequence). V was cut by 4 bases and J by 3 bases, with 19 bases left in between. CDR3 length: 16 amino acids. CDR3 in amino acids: CASSSLGTPADYEQYF. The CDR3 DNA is TGTGCCAGCAGTTCGTTGGGGACTCCTGCAGACTACGAGCAGTACTTC.

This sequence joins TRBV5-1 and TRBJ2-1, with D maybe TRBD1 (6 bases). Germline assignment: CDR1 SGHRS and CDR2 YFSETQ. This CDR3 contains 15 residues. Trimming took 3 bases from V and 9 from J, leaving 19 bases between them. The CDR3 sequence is CASSSEGGDGIEQFF. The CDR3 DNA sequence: TGCGCCAGCAGCTCAGAAGGGGGAGACGGTATTGAGCAGTTCTTC.

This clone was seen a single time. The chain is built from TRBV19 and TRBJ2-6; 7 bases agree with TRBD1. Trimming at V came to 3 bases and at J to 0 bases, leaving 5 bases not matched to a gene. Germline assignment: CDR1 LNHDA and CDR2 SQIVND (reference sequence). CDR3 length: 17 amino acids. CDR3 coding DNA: TGTGCCAGTAGTATCAGGGGGACGGACTCTGGGGCCAACGTCCTGACTTTC. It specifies CASSIRGTDSGANVLTF.

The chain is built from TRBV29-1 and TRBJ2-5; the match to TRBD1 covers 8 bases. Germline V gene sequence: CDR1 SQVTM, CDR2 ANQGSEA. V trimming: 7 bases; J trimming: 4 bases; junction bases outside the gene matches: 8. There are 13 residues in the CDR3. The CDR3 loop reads CSAGDRGGETQYF. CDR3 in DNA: TGCAGCGCCGGAGACAGGGGCGGAGAGACCCAGTACTTC.

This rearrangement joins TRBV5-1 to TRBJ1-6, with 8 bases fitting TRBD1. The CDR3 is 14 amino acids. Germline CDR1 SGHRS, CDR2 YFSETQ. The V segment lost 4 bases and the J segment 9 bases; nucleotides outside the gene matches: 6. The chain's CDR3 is CASSIGQGISPLHF. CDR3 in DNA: TGCGCCAGCAGCATCGGACAGGGAATTTCACCCCTCCACTTT.

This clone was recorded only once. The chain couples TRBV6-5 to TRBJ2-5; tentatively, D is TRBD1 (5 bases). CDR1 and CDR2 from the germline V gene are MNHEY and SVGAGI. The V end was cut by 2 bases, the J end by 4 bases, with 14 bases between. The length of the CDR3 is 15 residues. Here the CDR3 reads CASSYSQGRSETQYF. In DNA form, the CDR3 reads TGTGCCAGCAGTTACAGTCAGGGCAGGTCAGAGACCCAGTACTTC.

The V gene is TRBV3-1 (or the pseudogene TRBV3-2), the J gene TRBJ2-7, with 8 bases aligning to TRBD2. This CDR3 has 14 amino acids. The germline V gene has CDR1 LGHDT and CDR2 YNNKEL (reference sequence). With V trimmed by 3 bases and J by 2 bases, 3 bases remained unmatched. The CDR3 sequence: CASSHPGLAYEQYF. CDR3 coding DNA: TGTGCCAGCAGCCACCCGGGACTAGCCTACGAGCAGTACTTC.

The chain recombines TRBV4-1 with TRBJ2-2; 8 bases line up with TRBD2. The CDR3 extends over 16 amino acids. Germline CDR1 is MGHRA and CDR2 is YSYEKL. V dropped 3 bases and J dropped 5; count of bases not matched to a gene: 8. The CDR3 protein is CASSHGSGRVTGELFF. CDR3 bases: TGCGCCAGCAGCCATGGGAGCGGGAGAGTTACCGGGGAGCTGTTTTTT.

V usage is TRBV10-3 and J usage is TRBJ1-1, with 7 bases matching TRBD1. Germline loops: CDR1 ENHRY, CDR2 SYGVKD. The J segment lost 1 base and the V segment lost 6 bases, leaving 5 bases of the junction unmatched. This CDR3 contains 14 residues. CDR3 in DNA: TGTGCCATCAGCTTAGGGGGCACGAACACTGAAGCTTTCTTT. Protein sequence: CAISLGGTNTEAFF.

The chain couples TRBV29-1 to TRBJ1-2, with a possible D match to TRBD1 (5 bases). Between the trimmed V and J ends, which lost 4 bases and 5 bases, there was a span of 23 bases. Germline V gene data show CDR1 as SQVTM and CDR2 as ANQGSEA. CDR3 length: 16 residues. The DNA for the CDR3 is TGCAGCGTTGTGGTCTGGGCCCCCGCCGGGGGGTATGGCTACACCTTC. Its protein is CSVVVWAPAGGYGYTF.

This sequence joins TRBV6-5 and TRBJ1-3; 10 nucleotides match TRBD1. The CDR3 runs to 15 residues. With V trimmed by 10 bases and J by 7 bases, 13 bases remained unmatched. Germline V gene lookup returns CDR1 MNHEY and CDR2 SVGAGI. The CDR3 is CATLRGGQGMNTIYF. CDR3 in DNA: TGTGCCACACTACGAGGGGGACAGGGGATGAACACCATATATTTT.

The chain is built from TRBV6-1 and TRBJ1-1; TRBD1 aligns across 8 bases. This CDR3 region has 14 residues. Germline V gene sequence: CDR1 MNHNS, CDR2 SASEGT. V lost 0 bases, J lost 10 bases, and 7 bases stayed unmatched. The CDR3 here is CASSEAETGVPAFF. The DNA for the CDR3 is TGTGCCAGCAGTGAAGCGGAGACAGGGGTACCAGCTTTCTTT.

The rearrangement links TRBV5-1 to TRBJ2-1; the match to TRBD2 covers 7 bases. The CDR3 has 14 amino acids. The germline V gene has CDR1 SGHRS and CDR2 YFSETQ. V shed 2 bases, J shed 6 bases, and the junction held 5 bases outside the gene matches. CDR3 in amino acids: CASSFASGANEQFF. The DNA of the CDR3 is TGCGCCAGCAGCTTCGCCAGCGGGGCCAATGAGCAGTTCTTC.

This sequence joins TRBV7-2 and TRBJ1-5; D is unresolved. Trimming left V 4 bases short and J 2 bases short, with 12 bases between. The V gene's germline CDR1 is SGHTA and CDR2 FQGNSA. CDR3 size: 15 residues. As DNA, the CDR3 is TGTGCCAGCAGCTCCAGACGGGAGGGCAATCAGCCCCAGCATTTT. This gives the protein CASSSRREGNQPQHF.

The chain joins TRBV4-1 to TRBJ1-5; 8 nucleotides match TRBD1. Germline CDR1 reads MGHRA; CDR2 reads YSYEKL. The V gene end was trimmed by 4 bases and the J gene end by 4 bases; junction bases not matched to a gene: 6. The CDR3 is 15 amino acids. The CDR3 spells CASSLSRTGNQPQHF. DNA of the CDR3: TGCGCCAGCAGCCTTTCTAGGACAGGGAATCAGCCCCAGCATTTT.

The CDR3 sequence is CASSFHGTYEQYF. The CDR3 DNA sequence: TGTGCCAGCAGCTTCCACGGGACCTACGAGCAGTACTTC. The gene calls are TRBV7-9 and TRBJ2-7, with a tentative D call TRBD2 (5 bases). Germline V gene sequence: CDR1 SEHNR, CDR2 FQNEAQ (reference sequence). The CDR3 extends over 13 amino acids. Between the trimmed V and J ends, which lost 3 bases and 2 bases, there was a span of 8 bases.

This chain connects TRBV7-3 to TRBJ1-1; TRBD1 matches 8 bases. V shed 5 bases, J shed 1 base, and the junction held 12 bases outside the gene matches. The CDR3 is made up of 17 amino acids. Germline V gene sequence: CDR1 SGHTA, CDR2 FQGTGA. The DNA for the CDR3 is TGTGCCAGCAGCCCACAGGTAATGACAGGGGCGAACACTGAAGCTTTCTTT. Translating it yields CASSPQVMTGANTEAFF. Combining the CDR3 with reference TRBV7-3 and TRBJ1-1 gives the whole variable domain GAGVSQTPSNKVTEKGKYVELRCDPISGHTALYWYRQSLGQGPEFLIYFQGTGAADDSGLPNDRFFAVRPEGSVSTLKIQRTERGDSAVYLCASSPQVMTGANTEAFFGQGTRLTVV.

CDR3 amino acids: CASSPRSGGLQETQYF. CDR3 DNA sequence: TGTGCCAGCAGCCCCCGTAGCGGGGGGCTCCAAGAGACCCAGTACTTC. This chain links TRBV9 with TRBJ2-5; 10 bases map to TRBD2. CDR3 size: 16 residues. The germline CDR1 and CDR2 sequences are SGDLS and YYNGEE. The trim removed 4 bases at V and 1 base at J, leaving 7 bases unmatched.

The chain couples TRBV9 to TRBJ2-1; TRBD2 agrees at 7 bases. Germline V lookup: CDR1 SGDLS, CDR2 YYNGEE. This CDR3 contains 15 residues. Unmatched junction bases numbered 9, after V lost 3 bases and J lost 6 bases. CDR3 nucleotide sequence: TGTGCCAGCAGCGCTCGGACTAGTTGGGCCAATGAGCAGTTCTTC. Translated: CASSARTSWANEQFF.

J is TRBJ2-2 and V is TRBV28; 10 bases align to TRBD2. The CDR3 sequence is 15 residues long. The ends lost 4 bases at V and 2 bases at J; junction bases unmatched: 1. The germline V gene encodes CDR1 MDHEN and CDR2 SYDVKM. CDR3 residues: CASSSSGGNTGELFF. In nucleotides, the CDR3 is TGTGCCAGCAGTTCTAGCGGGGGAAACACCGGGGAGCTGTTTTTT.

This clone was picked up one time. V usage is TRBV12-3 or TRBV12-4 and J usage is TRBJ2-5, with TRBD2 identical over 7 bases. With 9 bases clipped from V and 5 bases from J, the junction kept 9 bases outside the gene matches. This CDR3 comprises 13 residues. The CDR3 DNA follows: TGTGCCAGAAGGAAGCGGGGTCGGGAGACCCAGTACTTC. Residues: CARRKRGRETQYF.

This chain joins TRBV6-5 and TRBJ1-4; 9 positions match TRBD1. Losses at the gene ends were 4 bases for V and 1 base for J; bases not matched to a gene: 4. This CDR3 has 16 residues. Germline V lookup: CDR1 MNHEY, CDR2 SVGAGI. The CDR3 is CASSSTGGLTNEKLFF. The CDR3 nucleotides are TGTGCCAGCAGTTCAACAGGGGGCCTAACTAATGAAAAACTGTTTTTT.

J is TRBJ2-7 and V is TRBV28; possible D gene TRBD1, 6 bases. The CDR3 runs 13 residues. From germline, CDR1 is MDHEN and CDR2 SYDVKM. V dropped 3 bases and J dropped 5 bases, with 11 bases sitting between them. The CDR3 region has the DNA TGTGCCAGCAGTTTCCCCGGGACAAACGAGCAGTACTTC. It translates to CASSFPGTNEQYF.